This T cell receptor beta chain was profiled in a study of OX40 agonist ivuxolimab in advanced cancers. Cycle 7 day 1, cycle 4 day 1, and baseline were the timepoints at which blood was sampled. V lost 5 bases and J 3 bases, leaving 23 bases between the germline ends. The CDR3 extends over 18 amino acids. Germline-derived CDR1 and CDR2 are SEHNR and FQNEAQ (reference sequence). This clone was found once. Clones were read by immunoSEQ multiplex PCR, and TCRdb kept only the in-frame ones, dropping some. The sample holds about 11,000 clones, around nine tenths seen once. The receptor was isolated from an adult with an advanced solid tumor such as melanoma, head and neck, liver or kidney cancer. The rearrangement joins TRBV7-9 to TRBJ2-1; weak D call: TRBD2 (6 bases). Sequences were derived from CD4+ or CD8+ T cells sorted from blood, sampled in a trial of the OX40 agonist ivuxolimab. CDR3 amino acids: CASSPDGGPLRSYNEQFF. CDR3 DNA: TGTGCCAGCAGCCCGGACGGGGGTCCCTTGCGGAGCTACAATGAGCAGTTCTTC.